This TCR beta chain was identified during a study of T cell repertoires in cytomegalovirus infection. Study in general: Based on public TCR beta signatures, there were indications of CMV infection and of a matching HLA type.

One entry per CDR3 protein results from TCRdb running MiXCR on the reads. Of roughly 990,000 distinct CDR3 sequences detected, around 32% appear once; the ten largest clones hold over 12%. This clonotype was found a few times. Its matching antigen is unknown. This CDR3 comprises 14 residues. The V gene end was trimmed by 2 bases and the J gene end by 14 bases; junction bases not matched to a gene: 8. CDR1 and CDR2 from the germline V gene are SGHAT and FQNNGV. V gene TRBV11-2 combines with J gene TRBJ2-1; TRBD2 agrees at 11 bases. The TCR was taken from a human donor in good health (CMV status not recorded). Some clones in this sample may be carry-over from other donors' samples. The sequencing used cultured CD8+ T cells from PBMCs, collected from culture after CMV antigen stimulation. The CDR3 is CASSLLLAGEVEFF. CDR3 in DNA: TGTGCCAGCAGCTTATTACTAGCGGGGGAGGTGGAGTTCTTC.